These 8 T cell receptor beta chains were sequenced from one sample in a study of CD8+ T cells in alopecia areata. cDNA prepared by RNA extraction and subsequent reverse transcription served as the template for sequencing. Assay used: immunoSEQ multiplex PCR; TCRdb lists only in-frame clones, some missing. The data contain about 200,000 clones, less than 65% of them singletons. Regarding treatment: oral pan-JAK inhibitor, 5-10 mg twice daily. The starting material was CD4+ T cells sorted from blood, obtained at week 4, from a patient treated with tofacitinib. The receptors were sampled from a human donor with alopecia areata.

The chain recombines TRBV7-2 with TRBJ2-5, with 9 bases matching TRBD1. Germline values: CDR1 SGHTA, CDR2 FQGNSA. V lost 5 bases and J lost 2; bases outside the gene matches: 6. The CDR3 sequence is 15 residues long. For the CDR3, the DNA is TGTGCCAGCAGCCGAGCCGGGACAGGGCAAGAGACCCAGTACTTC. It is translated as CASSRAGTGQETQYF.

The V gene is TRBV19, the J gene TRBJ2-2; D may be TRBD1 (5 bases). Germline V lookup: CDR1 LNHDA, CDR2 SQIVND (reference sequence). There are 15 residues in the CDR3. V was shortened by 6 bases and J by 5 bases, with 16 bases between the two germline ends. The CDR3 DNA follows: TGTGCCAGTAGCCCCCCCGGACAAAGAACCGGGGAGCTGTTTTTT. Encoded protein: CASSPPGQRTGELFF.

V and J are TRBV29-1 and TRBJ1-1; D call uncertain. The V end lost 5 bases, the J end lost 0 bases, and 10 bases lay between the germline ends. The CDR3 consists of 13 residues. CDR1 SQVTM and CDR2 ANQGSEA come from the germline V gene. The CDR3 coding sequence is TGCAGCGTTTCGACGGAAATGAACACTGAAGCTTTCTTT. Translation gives CSVSTEMNTEAFF. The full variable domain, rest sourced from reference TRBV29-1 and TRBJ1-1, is SAVISQKPSRDICQRGTSLTIQCQVDSQVTMMFWYRQQPGQSLTLIATANQGSEATYESGFVIDKFPISRPNLTFSTLTVSNMSPEDSSIYLCSVSTEMNTEAFFGQGTRLTVV.

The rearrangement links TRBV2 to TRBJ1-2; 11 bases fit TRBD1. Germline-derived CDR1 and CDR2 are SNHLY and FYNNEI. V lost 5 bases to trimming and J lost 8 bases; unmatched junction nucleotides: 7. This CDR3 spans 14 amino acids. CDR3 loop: CASSRDRGSEGYTF. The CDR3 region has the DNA TGTGCCAGCAGTCGGGACAGGGGGTCGGAAGGCTACACCTTC.

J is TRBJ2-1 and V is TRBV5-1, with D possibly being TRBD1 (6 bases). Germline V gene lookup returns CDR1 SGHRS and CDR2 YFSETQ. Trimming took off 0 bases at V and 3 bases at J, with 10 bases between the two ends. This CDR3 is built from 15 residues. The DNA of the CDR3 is TGCGCCAGCAGCTTGGAGCAGGGGAACTACAATGAGCAGTTCTTC. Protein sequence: CASSLEQGNYNEQFF.

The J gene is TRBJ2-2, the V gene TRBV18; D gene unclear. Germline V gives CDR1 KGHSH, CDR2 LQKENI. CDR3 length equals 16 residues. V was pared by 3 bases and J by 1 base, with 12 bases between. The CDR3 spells CASSPGMAGNTGELFF. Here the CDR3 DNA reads TGTGCCAGCTCACCGGGAATGGCAGGGAACACCGGGGAGCTGTTTTTT.

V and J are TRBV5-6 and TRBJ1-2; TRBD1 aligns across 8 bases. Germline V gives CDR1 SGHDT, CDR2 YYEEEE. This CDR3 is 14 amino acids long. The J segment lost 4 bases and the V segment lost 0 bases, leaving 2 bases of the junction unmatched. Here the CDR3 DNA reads TGTGCCAGCAGCTTGGGCACAGGGGGCTATGGCTACACCTTC. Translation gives CASSLGTGGYGYTF.

The CDR3 region is CASSPRTGTSPLHF. CDR3 coding DNA: TGTGCCAGCAGCCCCCGGACAGGGACCTCACCCCTCCACTTT. The chain employs TRBV7-2 and TRBJ1-6; 8 bases map to TRBD1. Germline CDR1 and CDR2: SGHTA and FQGNSA. The V gene end was trimmed by 5 bases and the J gene end by 10 bases; junction bases not matched to a gene: 7. This CDR3 contains 14 residues.